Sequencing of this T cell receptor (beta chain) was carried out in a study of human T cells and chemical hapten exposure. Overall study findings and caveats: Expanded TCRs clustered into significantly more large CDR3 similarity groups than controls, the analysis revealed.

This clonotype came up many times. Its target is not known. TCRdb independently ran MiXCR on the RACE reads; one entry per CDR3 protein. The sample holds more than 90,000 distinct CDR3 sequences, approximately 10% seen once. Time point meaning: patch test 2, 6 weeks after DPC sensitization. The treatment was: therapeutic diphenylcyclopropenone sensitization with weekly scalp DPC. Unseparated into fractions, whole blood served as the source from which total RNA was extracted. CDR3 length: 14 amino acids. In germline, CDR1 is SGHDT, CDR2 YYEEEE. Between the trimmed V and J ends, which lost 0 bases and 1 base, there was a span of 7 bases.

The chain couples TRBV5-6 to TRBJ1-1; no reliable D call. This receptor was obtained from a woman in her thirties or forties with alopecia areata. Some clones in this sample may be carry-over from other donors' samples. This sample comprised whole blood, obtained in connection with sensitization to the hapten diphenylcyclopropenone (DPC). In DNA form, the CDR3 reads TGTGCCAGCAGCTTGGGGGCCTCGAACACTGAAGCTTTCTTT. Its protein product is CASSLGASNTEAFF.